This T cell receptor (beta chain) was sequenced during a study of cytomegalovirus exposure and HLA in healthy donors. PCR involved 60 Vbeta and 13 Jbeta primers. Sequencing used immunoSEQ multiplex PCR; TCRdb keeps in-frame clones, though not all of them. The listing contains about 67,000 clones. Study results and caveats: Presence/absence comparisons presumed near-even sequencing depth among donors.

After removal of 2 bases from V and 2 bases from J, the junction contained 2 bases not matched to a gene. Germline CDR1 is LNHDA and CDR2 is SQIVND (reference sequence). The CDR3 is 15 amino acids. Concerning this clone: Antigen: not known.

This chain connects TRBV19 to TRBJ2-2; 7 bases are a match to TRBD1. The sample comprised PBMCs. The TCR originated in a boy aged 5-17 years in good health and CMV-seronegative. CDR3 DNA: TGTGCCAGTAGTATAAGGACAGGTAACACCGGGGAGCTGTTTTTT. The encoded protein is CASSIRTGNTGELFF.